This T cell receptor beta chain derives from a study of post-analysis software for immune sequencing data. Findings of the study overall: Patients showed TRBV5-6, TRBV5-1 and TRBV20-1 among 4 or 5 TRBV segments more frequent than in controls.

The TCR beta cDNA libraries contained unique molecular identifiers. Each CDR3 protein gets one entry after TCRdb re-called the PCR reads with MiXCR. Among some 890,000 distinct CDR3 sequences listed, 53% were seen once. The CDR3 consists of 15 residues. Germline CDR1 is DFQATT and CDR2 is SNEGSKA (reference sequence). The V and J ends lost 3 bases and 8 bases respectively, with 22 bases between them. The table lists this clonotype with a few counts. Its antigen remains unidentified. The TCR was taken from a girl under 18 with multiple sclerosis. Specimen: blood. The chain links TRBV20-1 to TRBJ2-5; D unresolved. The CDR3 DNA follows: TGCAGTGCTAGCCCAAGCAGTGGGCAGCCTGGCACCCAGTACTTC. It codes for CSASPSSGQPGTQYF.